This TCR beta chain was captured by sequencing in a study of blood T cell repertoires in COVID-19. Looking at the study overall: Both acute and convalescent COVID-19 samples were obtained from the United States, Italy and Spain. From T cells, B-cell-depleted T cells, or PBMCs came the material, which was cDNA or gDNA.

Authors' data handling: Estimates of nucleated cell counts were drawn from the amplification of reference gene primers. Here immunoSEQ multiplex PCR was the method, and the copy in TCRdb shows in-frame clones only, minus some. The D gene and trimming were derived from the DNA, and the V and J assignments and clone size from that table. The profile shows 200,000 to 300,000 clones, roughly 80% of them singletons. This clone was observed a few times. Material: peripheral blood. The clonotype comes from a man between 60 and 75 years old with acute or convalescent COVID-19.

CDR3 amino acids: CASSLEQFTEAFF. The CDR3 DNA sequence: TGCGCCAGCAGCTTGGAACAGTTCACTGAAGCTTTCTTT. This rearrangement joins TRBV5-1 to TRBJ1-1; D is unresolved. The germline CDR1 and CDR2 sequences are SGHRS and YFSETQ. V was shortened by 0 bases and J by 4 bases, with 7 bases between the two germline ends. The CDR3 runs 13 residues.